Listed below are T cell receptor beta chains from one sample, sequenced in a study of blood T cell repertoires in COVID-19. Clones were read by immunoSEQ multiplex PCR, and TCRdb kept only the in-frame ones, dropping some. The top ten clones hold approximately 5.3% of a sample with about 150,000 clones, approximately 88% of them seen once. Sequences were obtained from PBMCs or T cells enriched from blood (not recorded which). These receptors all come from a man aged 65 to 85 who had been exposed to COVID-19. Each CDR3 is given without its conserved first and last residue.

V gene: TRBV28
J gene: TRBJ2-2
CDR3 protein: ASTTLTGELF

V gene: TRBV3-1/TRBV3-2
J gene: TRBJ2-5
CDR3 protein: ASSQWTSSDQETQY

V gene: TRBV29-1
J gene: TRBJ2-1
CDR3 protein: SVPQLAGTYNEQF

V gene: TRBV6-2/TRBV6-3
J gene: TRBJ1-1
CDR3 protein: ASNPLTLNTEAF

V gene: TRBV7-9
J gene: TRBJ1-1
CDR3 protein: ASSSIPGGPGLNTEAF

V gene: TRBV29-1
J gene: TRBJ2-7
CDR3 protein: SVGTGIGYEQY

V gene: TRBV5-6
J gene: TRBJ2-7
CDR3 protein: ASSPLMTTYEQY

V gene: TRBV19
J gene: TRBJ1-1
CDR3 protein: ASSMAQGGLMHTEAF

V gene: TRBV25-1
J gene: TRBJ1-2
CDR3 protein: ASLPTGSPARGYT

V gene: TRBV3-1/TRBV3-2
J gene: TRBJ2-5
CDR3 protein: ASSLRTGGKETQY

V gene: TRBV9
J gene: TRBJ2-7
CDR3 protein: ASSVEAGAYEQY

V gene: TRBV29-1
J gene: TRBJ2-5
CDR3 protein: SASSGSGVAQY

V gene: TRBV27
J gene: TRBJ1-2
CDR3 protein: ASSSPGGGYPGYT

V gene: TRBV30
J gene: TRBJ1-1
CDR3 protein: AWSQTGNTEAF

V gene: TRBV7-9
J gene: TRBJ2-5
CDR3 protein: ASSQGGGHSQETQY